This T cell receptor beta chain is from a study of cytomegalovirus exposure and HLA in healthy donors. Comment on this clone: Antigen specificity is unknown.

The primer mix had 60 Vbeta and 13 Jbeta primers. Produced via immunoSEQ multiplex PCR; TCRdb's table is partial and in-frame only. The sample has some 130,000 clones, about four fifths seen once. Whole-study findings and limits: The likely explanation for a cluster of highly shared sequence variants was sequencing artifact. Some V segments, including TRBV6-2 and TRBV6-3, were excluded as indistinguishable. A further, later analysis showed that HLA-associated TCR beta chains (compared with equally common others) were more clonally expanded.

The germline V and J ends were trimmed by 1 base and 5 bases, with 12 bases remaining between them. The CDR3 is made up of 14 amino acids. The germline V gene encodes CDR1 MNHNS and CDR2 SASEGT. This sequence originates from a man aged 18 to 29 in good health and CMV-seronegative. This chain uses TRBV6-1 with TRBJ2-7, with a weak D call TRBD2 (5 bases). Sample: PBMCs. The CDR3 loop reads CASSEGVGGDEQYV. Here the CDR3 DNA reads TGTGCCAGCAGTGAAGGGGTAGGAGGCGACGAGCAGTACGTC.